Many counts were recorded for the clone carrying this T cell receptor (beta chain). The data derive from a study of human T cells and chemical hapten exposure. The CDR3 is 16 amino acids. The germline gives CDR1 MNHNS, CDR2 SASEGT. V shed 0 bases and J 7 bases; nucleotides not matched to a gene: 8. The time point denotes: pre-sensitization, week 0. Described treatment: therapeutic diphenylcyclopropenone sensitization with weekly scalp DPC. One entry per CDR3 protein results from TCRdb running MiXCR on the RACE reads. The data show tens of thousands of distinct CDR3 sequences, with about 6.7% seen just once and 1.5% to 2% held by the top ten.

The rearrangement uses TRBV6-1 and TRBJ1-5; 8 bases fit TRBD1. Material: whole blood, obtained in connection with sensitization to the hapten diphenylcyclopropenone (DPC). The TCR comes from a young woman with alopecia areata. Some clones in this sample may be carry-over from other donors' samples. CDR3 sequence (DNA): TGTGCCAGCAGTGAAGCACCCGGACAGGGCTTCCAGCCCCAGCATTTT. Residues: CASSEAPGQGFQPQHF.